This TCR beta chain stems from a study of Ad26.COV2.S vaccination and SARS-CoV-2 variants. Points from the study as a whole: Estimates derived from TCR breadth and depth analyses may have underestimated total T cell responses.

The sample's treatment: 15 to 20 received Ad26.COV2.S at low or high dose, single or two shots; about 5 received placebo; per-sample allocation not given. Specimen acquisition occurred on day 63 following the initial vaccine or placebo injection. Germline V gene data show CDR1 as SGHAT and CDR2 as FQNNGV. The CDR3 contains 17 residues. V shed 1 base and J shed 1 base, with 14 bases lying between them. Libraries were prepared by immunoSEQ multiplex PCR; TCRdb keeps only in-frame clonotypes and omits some of them. The data show a few hundred thousand clones, 75% to 90% seen once. Concerning this clone: Its antigen is unknown.

The sequenced sample was peripheral blood, obtained in a trial of Ad26.COV2.S vaccine versus placebo. The chain is built from TRBV11-2 and TRBJ2-1; D is possibly TRBD2 (5 bases). This clonotype originated in a person between 18 and 65 years old who received the Ad26.COV2.S COVID-19 vaccine or a placebo. This chain's CDR3 is CASSLVSGKKSYNEQFF. The CDR3, as DNA: TGTGCCAGCAGCTTAGTATCGGGGAAGAAATCCTACAATGAGCAGTTCTTC.